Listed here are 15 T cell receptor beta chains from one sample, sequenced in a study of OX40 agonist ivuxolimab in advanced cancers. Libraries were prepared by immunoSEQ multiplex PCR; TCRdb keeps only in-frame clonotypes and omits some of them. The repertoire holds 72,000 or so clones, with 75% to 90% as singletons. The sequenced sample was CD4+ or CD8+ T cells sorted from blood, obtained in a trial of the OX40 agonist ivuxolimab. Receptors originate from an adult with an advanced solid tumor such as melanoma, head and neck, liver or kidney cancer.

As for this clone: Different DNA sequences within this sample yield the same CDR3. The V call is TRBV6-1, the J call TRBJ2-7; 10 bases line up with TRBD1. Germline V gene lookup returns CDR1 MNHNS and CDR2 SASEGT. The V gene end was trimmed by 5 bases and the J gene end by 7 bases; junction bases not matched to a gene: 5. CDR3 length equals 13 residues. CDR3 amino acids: CASSRDRGREQYF. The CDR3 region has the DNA TGTGCCAGCAGTCGGGACAGGGGACGGGAGCAGTACTTC.

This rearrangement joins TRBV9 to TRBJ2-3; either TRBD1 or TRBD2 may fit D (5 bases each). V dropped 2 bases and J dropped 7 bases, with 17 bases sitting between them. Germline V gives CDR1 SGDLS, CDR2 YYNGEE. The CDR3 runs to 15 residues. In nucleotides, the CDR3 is TGTGCCAGCAGCGTCTCCGGGACGGTTGGTTATACGCAGTATTTT. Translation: CASSVSGTVGYTQYF.

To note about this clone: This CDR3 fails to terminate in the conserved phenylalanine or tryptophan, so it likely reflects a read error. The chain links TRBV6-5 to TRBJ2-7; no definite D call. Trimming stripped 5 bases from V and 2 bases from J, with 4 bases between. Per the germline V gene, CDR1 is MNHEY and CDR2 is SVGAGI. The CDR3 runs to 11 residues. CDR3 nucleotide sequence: TGTGCCAGCAGTGGCCCCTACGAGCAGTACCTC. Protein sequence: CASSGPYEQYL.

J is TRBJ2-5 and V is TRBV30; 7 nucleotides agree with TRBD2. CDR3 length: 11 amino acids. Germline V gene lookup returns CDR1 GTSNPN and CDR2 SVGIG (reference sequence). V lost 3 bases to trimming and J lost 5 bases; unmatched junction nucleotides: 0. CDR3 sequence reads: CAWSGGETQYF. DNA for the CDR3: TGTGCCTGGAGCGGGGGGGAGACCCAGTACTTC.

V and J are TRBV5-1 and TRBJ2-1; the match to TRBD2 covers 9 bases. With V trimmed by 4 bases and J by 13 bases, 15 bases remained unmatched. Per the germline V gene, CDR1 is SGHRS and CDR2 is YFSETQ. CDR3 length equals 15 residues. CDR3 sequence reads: CASSLTGVAGVEQFF. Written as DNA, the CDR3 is TGCGCCAGCAGCCTAACGGGGGTAGCGGGAGTGGAACAGTTCTTC.

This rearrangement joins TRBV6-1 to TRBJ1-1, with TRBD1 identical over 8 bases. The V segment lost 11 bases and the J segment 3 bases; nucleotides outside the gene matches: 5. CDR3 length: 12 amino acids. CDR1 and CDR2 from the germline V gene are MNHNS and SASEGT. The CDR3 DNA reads TGTGCCGGAAGGACAGGGTACACTGAAGCTTTCTTT. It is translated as CAGRTGYTEAFF.

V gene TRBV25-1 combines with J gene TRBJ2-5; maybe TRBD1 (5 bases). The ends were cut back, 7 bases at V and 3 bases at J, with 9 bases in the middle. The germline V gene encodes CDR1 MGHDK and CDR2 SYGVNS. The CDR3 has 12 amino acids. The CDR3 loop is CASTTAEETQYF. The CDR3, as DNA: TGTGCCAGCACGACAGCTGAAGAGACCCAGTACTTC.

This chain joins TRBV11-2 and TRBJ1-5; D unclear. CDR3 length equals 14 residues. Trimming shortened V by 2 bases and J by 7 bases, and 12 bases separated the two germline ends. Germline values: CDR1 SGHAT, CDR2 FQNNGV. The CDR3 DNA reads TGTGCCAGCAGCTTAACTCCGGGAGGCCAGCCCCAGCATTTT. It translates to CASSLTPGGQPQHF.

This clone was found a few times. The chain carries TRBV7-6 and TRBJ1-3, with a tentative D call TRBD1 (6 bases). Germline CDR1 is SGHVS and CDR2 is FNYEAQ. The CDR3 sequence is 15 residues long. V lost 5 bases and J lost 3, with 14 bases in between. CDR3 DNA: TGTGCCAGCAGCCCCGGGGGGCAGGGTGGAAACACCATATATTTT. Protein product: CASSPGGQGGNTIYF.

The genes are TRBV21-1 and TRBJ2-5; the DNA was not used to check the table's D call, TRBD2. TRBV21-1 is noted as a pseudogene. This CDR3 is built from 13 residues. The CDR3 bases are TGTGCCAGCATCGTGGTGAGGAGGGAGACCCAGTACTTC. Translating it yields CASIVVRRETQYF.

The CDR3 region has the DNA TGTGCCAGTAAGCAGGAGTGGGCGAGCAATGAGCAGTTCTTC. As protein: CASKQEWASNEQFF. The J gene is TRBJ2-1, the V gene TRBV19; D unresolved. This CDR3 is 14 amino acids long. CDR1 LNHDA and CDR2 SQIVND come from the germline V gene (reference sequence). V shed 7 bases and J shed 6 bases, with 16 bases lying between them.

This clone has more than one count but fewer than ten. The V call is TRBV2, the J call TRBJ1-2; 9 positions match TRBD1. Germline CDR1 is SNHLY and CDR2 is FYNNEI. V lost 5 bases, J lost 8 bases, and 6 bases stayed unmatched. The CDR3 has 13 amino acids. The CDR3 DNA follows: TGTGCCAGCAGTCCCGGGACAGGGCAAGGCTACACCTTC. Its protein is CASSPGTGQGYTF.

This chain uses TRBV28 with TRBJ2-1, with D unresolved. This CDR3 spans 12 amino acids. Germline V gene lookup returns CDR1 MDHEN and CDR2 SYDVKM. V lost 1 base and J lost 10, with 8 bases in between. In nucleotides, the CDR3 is TGTGCCAGCAGTTTATCACTCAGGGAGCAGTTCTTC. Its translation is CASSLSLREQFF.

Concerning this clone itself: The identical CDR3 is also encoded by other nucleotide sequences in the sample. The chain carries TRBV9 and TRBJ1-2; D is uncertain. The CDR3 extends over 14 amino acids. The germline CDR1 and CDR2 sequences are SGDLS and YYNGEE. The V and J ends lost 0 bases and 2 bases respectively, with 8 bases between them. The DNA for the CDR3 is TGTGCCAGCAGCGTAGGGGGTGTGAACTATGGCTACACCTTC. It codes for CASSVGGVNYGYTF. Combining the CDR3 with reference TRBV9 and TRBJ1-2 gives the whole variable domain DSGVTQTPKHLITATGQRVTLRCSPRSGDLSVYWYQQSLDQGLQFLIQYYNGEERAKGNILERFSAQQFPDLHSELNLSSLELGDSALYFCASSVGGVNYGYTFGSGTRLTVV.

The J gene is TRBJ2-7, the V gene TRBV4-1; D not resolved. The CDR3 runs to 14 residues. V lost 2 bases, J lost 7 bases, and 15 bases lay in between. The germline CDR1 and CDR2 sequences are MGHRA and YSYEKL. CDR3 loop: CASSQNGPTREQYF. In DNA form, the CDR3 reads TGCGCCAGCAGCCAAAATGGGCCGACCCGGGAGCAGTACTTC.